These 24 T cell receptor beta chains originate from one sample sequenced in a study of shared clonotypes between healthy human individuals. TCRdb keeps only in-frame clones here, not all; method: immunoSEQ multiplex PCR. The sample comprises roughly 530,000 clones, roughly 95% of which are singletons, and less than 0.06% rests with the top ten. The sequenced material came from naive CD4+ T cells sorted from blood. Subset in this sample: CD45RA+ positively selected. The origin of the receptors is a woman aged 25 to 39 in good health.

The rearrangement uses TRBV7-8 and TRBJ2-5; D is uncertain. Trimming shortened V by 5 bases and J by 5 bases, and 12 bases separated the two germline ends. This CDR3 has 13 amino acids. CDR1 SGHVS and CDR2 FQNEAQ come from the germline V gene. CDR3 loop: CASSPLQEETQYF. The CDR3 bases are TGTGCCAGCAGCCCCCTCCAAGAGGAGACCCAGTACTTC.

The table lists this clone with a few counts. The chain uses TRBV2 and TRBJ2-4, with 7 bases fitting TRBD2. The CDR3 runs to 14 residues. Germline-derived CDR1 and CDR2 are SNHLY and FYNNEI. Unmatched junction bases numbered 7, after V lost 7 bases and J lost 4 bases. The CDR3 sequence is CASTPREGKNIQYF. DNA for the CDR3: TGTGCCAGCACGCCCAGGGAGGGGAAAAACATTCAGTACTTC.

V usage is TRBV28 and J usage is TRBJ2-7, with TRBD2 as a possible D gene (5 bases). V lost 7 bases and J 4 bases, leaving 20 bases between the germline ends. This CDR3 contains 15 residues. Per the germline V gene, CDR1 is MDHEN and CDR2 is SYDVKM. This CDR3 is CASKRFGNSRYEQYF. The CDR3 region has the DNA TGTGCCAGCAAAAGATTCGGGAACAGTCGTTACGAGCAGTACTTC.

The gene calls are TRBV11-2 and TRBJ2-7; perhaps TRBD2 as D (7 bases). Germline loops: CDR1 SGHAT, CDR2 FQNNGV. V was clipped by 6 bases and J by 4 bases, with 28 bases between them. This CDR3 spans 18 amino acids. The chain's CDR3 is CASSTTKGGIQKLYEQYF. The CDR3 region has the DNA TGTGCCAGCAGTACTACAAAGGGGGGGATCCAGAAATTGTACGAGCAGTACTTC.

The gene calls are TRBV5-8 and TRBJ2-7, with TRBD2 as a possible D gene (6 bases). Germline CDR1 SGHTS, CDR2 YDEGEE. V lost 3 bases, J lost 0 bases, and 16 bases lay in between. The CDR3 has 16 residues. Here the CDR3 DNA reads TGTGCCAGCAGCTGGGGGATAGCGGCCGGCTCCTACGAGCAGTACTTC. It yields the protein CASSWGIAAGSYEQYF.

The chain recombines TRBV28 with TRBJ1-6; D is undetermined. Per the germline V gene, CDR1 is MDHEN and CDR2 is SYDVKM. V was cut by 6 bases and J by 18 bases, with 18 bases left in between. The CDR3 is 12 residues long. The CDR3 sequence is CASRNSMSRGHF. The CDR3 DNA follows: TGTGCCAGCAGGAACTCTATGTCCCGGGGCCACTTT.

This clone was recorded once. The chain carries TRBV7-9 and TRBJ2-3, with D possibly matching TRBD2 (6 bases). This CDR3 comprises 16 residues. Per germline, CDR1 SEHNR and CDR2 FQNEAQ (reference sequence). The V end lost 6 bases, the J end lost 1 base, and 17 bases lay between the germline ends. CDR3: CASRAGGTGGTDTQYF. CDR3 nucleotides: TGTGCCAGCAGGGCAGGTGGGACGGGGGGCACAGATACGCAGTATTTT.

V gene TRBV28 combines with J gene TRBJ1-2, with TRBD1 as a possible D gene (5 bases). This CDR3 has 15 residues. Between the trimmed V and J ends, which lost 7 bases and 1 base, there was a span of 16 bases. Germline CDR1 and CDR2: MDHEN and SYDVKM. CDR3 region: CASTLRGRDNYGYTF. The CDR3 DNA reads TGTGCCAGCACCCTAAGGGGCAGGGATAACTATGGCTACACCTTC.

The chain couples TRBV28 to TRBJ1-1; 8 bases align to TRBD1. Germline lookup yields CDR1 MDHEN and CDR2 SYDVKM. The CDR3 is 15 residues long. With 1 base clipped from V and 6 bases from J, the junction kept 7 bases outside the gene matches. CDR3 coding DNA: TGTGCCAGCAGTTTATCCCAGGGGGCTGGGGCTGAAGCTTTCTTT. Translated, it gives CASSLSQGAGAEAFF.

This chain connects TRBV5-4 to TRBJ2-7, with 7 bases matching TRBD2. CDR1 SGHNT and CDR2 YYREEE come from the germline V gene (reference sequence). With 3 bases clipped from V and 3 bases from J, the junction kept 15 bases outside the gene matches. The CDR3 extends over 17 amino acids. This CDR3 is CASSSKLAGPRNYEQYF. CDR3 nucleotides: TGTGCCAGCAGCTCGAAATTAGCGGGCCCGAGAAACTACGAGCAGTACTTC.

The chain combines TRBV11-2 with TRBJ2-3; 9 bases are shared with TRBD2. V gave up 4 bases and J gave up 11 bases; unmatched junction bases: 13. This CDR3 spans 15 amino acids. Germline V lookup: CDR1 SGHAT, CDR2 FQNNGV. The CDR3 DNA follows: TGTGCCAGCAGCTCAGCGGGAGGCCCTTTTTTGGGGCAGTATTTT. Translation: CASSSAGGPFLGQYF.

The rearrangement joins TRBV6-1 to TRBJ2-7; 10 bases are a match to TRBD2. CDR1 is MNHNS and CDR2 is SASEGT in the germline V gene. V gave up 2 bases and J gave up 2 bases; unmatched junction bases: 12. The CDR3 is made up of 18 amino acids. CDR3 bases: TGTGCCAGCAGTGAACGGCTAGCGGGAGAAACGGTCACCTACGAGCAGTACTTC. Translating it yields CASSERLAGETVTYEQYF.

The chain joins TRBV18 to TRBJ1-5, with D possibly being TRBD1 (5 bases). V lost 2 bases, J lost 6 bases, and 14 bases lay in between. The CDR3 has 15 amino acids. Germline V gene lookup returns CDR1 KGHSH and CDR2 LQKENI. The CDR3 DNA follows: TGTGCCAGCTCACCAGTGCAGGGTCCCGGTCAGCCCCAGCATTTT. It specifies CASSPVQGPGQPQHF.

The rearrangement links TRBV5-1 to TRBJ1-1; D uncertain. Trimming shortened V by 1 base and J by 7 bases, and 17 bases separated the two germline ends. CDR1 and CDR2 from the germline V gene are SGHRS and YFSETQ. This CDR3 has 15 amino acids. The CDR3 reads CASSLLSGSKVEAFF. CDR3 DNA: TGCGCCAGCAGCTTGTTATCGGGGAGCAAGGTTGAAGCTTTCTTT.

This clone was seen just once. Other DNA sequences in the same sample also yield this CDR3. The chain is built from TRBV28 and TRBJ1-2, with 9 bases aligning to TRBD1. Germline V gene data show CDR1 as MDHEN and CDR2 as SYDVKM. The CDR3 runs to 14 residues. J lost 4 bases, V lost 6 bases, and 6 bases had no gene match. The chain's CDR3 is CASSPGQGFYGYTF. For the CDR3, the DNA is TGTGCCAGCAGCCCGGGACAGGGATTCTATGGCTACACCTTC.

The chain combines TRBV28 with TRBJ2-2, with 7 bases aligning to TRBD2. CDR1 is MDHEN, CDR2 SYDVKM, per germline. The CDR3 runs 13 residues. The ends lost 5 bases at V and 5 bases at J; junction bases unmatched: 2. CDR3 bases: TGTGCCAGCAGTAGCGGGACTACCGGGGAGCTGTTTTTT. This translates into CASSSGTTGELFF. Using reference TRBV28 and TRBJ2-2 for the parts outside the CDR3, the full variable domain is DVKVTQSSRYLVKRTGEKVFLECVQDMDHENMFWYRQDPGLGLRLIYFSYDVKMKEKGDIPEGYSVSREKKERFSLILESASTNQTSMYLCASSSGTTGELFFGEGSRLTVL.

This clone was recorded once. The rearrangement uses TRBV27 and TRBJ2-1, with 12 positions matching TRBD1. Germline V lookup: CDR1 MNHEY, CDR2 SMNVEV (reference sequence). CDR3 length: 17 residues. V lost 10 bases and J lost 6; bases outside the gene matches: 16. CDR3 in amino acids: CATLPGQGANFLNEQFF. For the CDR3, the DNA is TGTGCCACCCTACCGGGACAGGGGGCGAATTTTCTCAATGAGCAGTTCTTC.

In this sample, this clone turned up once. V gene TRBV7-8 combines with J gene TRBJ2-7; D is possibly TRBD2 (6 bases). The CDR3 sequence is 14 residues long. Trimming shortened V by 6 bases and J by 3 bases, and 15 bases separated the two germline ends. Germline V gives CDR1 SGHVS, CDR2 FQNEAQ. The CDR3 region has the DNA TGTGCCAGCAGTAAGAGCGGGTCGAGCTACGAGCAGTACTTC. Encoded protein: CASSKSGSSYEQYF.

The genes are TRBV15 and TRBJ2-1, with 10 bases aligning to TRBD2. CDR1 and CDR2 from the germline V gene are LNHNV and YYDKDF (reference sequence). CDR3 size: 16 residues. J lost 7 bases, V lost 1 base, and 7 bases had no gene match. In DNA, the CDR3 is TGTGCCACCAGCAGAGGGTTAACTAGCGGGGAGAATGAGCAGTTCTTC. Translating gives CATSRGLTSGENEQFF.

The chain has TRBV19 and TRBJ1-3, with TRBD1 identical over 7 bases. Germline V lookup: CDR1 LNHDA, CDR2 SQIVND (reference sequence). The V gene end was trimmed by 5 bases and the J gene end by 8 bases; junction bases not matched to a gene: 12. The CDR3 contains 15 residues. The CDR3 DNA follows: TGTGCCAGTAGTTCGGCCGACAGGGTATGGGACACCATATATTTT. Encoded protein: CASSSADRVWDTIYF.

CDR3: CASSVAVSGKFTDTQYF. DNA of the CDR3: TGTGCCAGCAGCGTAGCTGTTAGCGGGAAATTCACAGATACGCAGTATTTT. V usage is TRBV9 and J usage is TRBJ2-3, with 8 bases matching TRBD2. J lost 2 bases, V lost 0 bases, and 8 bases had no gene match. Looked up from germline, CDR1 is SGDLS and CDR2 is YYNGEE. The CDR3 runs 17 residues.

This clone was detected only a few times. The rearrangement joins TRBV11-2 to TRBJ1-2; TRBD1 aligns across 7 bases. The V gene end was trimmed by 8 bases and the J gene end by 6 bases; junction bases not matched to a gene: 6. The CDR3 is 12 residues long. Germline CDR1 is SGHAT and CDR2 is FQNNGV. CDR3 loop: CASEDRINGYTF. CDR3 sequence (DNA): TGTGCCAGCGAGGACAGGATAAATGGCTACACCTTC.

V is TRBV18 and J is TRBJ2-5; TRBD2 might be the D (5 bases). Germline V gene sequence: CDR1 KGHSH, CDR2 LQKENI. Trimming shortened V by 2 bases and J by 2 bases, and 18 bases separated the two germline ends. There are 17 residues in the CDR3. The CDR3 DNA reads TGTGCCAGCTCACCATTCGGTGGCTCAACGGGGCAAGAGACCCAGTACTTC. Protein: CASSPFGGSTGQETQYF.

The chain couples TRBV11-3 to TRBJ2-1; D remains ambiguous. The CDR3 totals 15 residues. Germline V gene lookup returns CDR1 SGHNT and CDR2 YENEEA. V dropped 1 base and J dropped 5 bases, with 12 bases sitting between them. The CDR3 protein is CASSLGTTPNNEQFF. CDR3 DNA: TGTGCCAGCAGCTTAGGCACTACCCCGAACAATGAGCAGTTCTTC.